There are a few counts of the clone carrying this TCR beta chain. What it binds is not known. These data come from a study of response to subunit inactivated influenza vaccine. TCRdb redid the calling of the RT-PCR reads with MiXCR, one entry per CDR3 protein. The sample holds around 530,000 distinct CDR3 sequences, over 9.5% seen once. Study-level results: With each seasonal influenza vaccination, the authors suggested, few new T cells are recruited.

Per germline, CDR1 SGHRS and CDR2 YFSETQ. The trim removed 8 bases at V and 4 bases at J, leaving 7 bases unmatched. There are 15 residues in the CDR3. This TCR was sampled from a man in his fifties who received an inactivated influenza vaccine. This specimen consisted of PBMCs from blood, obtained on the day of vaccination. V gene TRBV5-1 combines with J gene TRBJ2-1; 12 bases map to TRBD2. In DNA, the CDR3 is TGCGCCAGGGACCCCGGGACTAGCGGGTACAATGAGCAGTTCTTC. Protein sequence: CARDPGTSGYNEQFF.